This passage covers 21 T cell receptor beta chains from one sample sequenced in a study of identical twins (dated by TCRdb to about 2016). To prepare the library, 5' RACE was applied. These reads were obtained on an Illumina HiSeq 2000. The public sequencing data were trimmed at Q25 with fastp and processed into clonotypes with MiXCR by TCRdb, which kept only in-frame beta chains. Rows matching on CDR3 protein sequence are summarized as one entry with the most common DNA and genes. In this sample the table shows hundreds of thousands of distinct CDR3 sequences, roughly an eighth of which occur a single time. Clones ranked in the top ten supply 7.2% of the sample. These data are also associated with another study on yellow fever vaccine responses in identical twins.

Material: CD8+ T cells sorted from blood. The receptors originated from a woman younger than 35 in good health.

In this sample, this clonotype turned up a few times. The CDR3 loop is CASRLDTYTDTQYF. Here the CDR3 DNA reads TGTGCCAGCAGGTTGGACACATACACAGATACGCAGTATTTT. The chain recombines TRBV7-8 with TRBJ2-3; a possible D gene is TRBD1 (5 bases). Germline-derived CDR1 and CDR2 are SGHVS and FQNEAQ. V shed 6 bases and J shed 2 bases, with 12 bases lying between them. This CDR3 contains 14 residues.

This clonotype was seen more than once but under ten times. The CDR3 loop reads CASSLSWSTGSTNEKLFF. The DNA of the CDR3 is TGTGCCAGCAGTTTATCCTGGTCCACCGGCTCGACTAATGAAAAACTGTTTTTT. The chain carries TRBV27 and TRBJ1-4; D is undetermined. V was clipped by 0 bases and J by 2 bases, with 16 bases between them. Germline CDR1 reads MNHEY; CDR2 reads SMNVEV (reference sequence). This CDR3 has 18 amino acids. Supplemented by reference TRBV27 and TRBJ1-4, the full variable domain reads EAQVTQNPRYLITVTGKKLTVTCSQNMNHEYMSWYRQDPGLGLRQIYYSMNVEVTDKGDVPEGYKVSRKEKRNFPLILESPSPNQTSLYFCASSLSWSTGSTNEKLFFGSGTQLSVL.

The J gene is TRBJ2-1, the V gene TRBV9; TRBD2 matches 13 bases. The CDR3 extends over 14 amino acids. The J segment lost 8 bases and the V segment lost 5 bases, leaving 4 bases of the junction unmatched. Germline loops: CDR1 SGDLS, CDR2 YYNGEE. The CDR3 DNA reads TGTGCCAGCAGACTAGCGGGGGGGCCCCATGAGCAGTTCTTC. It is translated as CASRLAGGPHEQFF.

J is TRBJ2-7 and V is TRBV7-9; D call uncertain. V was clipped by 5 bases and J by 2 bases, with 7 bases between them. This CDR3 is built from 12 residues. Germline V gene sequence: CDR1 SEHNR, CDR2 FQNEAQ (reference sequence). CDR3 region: CASSLEAYEQYF. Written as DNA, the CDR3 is TGTGCCAGCAGCCTAGAAGCCTACGAGCAGTACTTC.

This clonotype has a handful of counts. The CDR3 sequence is CASSRNLDEQYF. CDR3 DNA: TGCGCCAGCAGCAGAAATCTTGACGAGCAGTACTTC. The V call is TRBV4-1, the J call TRBJ2-7; no reliable D call. This CDR3 spans 12 amino acids. The V and J ends lost 5 bases and 5 bases respectively, with 10 bases between them. Germline V lookup: CDR1 MGHRA, CDR2 YSYEKL.

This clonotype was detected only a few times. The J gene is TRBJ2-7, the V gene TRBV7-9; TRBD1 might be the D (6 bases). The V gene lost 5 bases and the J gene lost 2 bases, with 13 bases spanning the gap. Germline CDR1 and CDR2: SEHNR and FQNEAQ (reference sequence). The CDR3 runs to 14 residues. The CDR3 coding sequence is TGTGCCAGCAGCGCCAGGGACAAACCCTACGAGCAGTACGTC. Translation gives CASSARDKPYEQYV.

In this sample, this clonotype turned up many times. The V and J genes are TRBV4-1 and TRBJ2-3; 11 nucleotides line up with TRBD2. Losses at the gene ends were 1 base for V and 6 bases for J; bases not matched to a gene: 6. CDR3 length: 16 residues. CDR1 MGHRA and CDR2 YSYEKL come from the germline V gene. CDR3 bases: TGCGCCAGCAGCCAAGCTGCTAGCGGGGGGTGGGATACGCAGTATTTT. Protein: CASSQAASGGWDTQYF.

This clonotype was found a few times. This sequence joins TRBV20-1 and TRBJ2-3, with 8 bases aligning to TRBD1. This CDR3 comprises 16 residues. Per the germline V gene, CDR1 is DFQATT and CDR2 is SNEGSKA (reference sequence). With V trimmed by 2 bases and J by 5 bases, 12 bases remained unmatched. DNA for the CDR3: TGCAGTGCTAGACCGAGGGGGACAGGTCCCCTAGATACGCAGTATTTT. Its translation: CSARPRGTGPLDTQYF.

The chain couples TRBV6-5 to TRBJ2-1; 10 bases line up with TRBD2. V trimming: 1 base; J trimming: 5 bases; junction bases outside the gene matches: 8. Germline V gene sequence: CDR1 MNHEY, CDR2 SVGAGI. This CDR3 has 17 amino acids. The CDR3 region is CASSYFAASGGHNEQFF. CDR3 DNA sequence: TGTGCCAGCAGTTACTTCGCGGCTAGCGGGGGACACAATGAGCAGTTCTTC.

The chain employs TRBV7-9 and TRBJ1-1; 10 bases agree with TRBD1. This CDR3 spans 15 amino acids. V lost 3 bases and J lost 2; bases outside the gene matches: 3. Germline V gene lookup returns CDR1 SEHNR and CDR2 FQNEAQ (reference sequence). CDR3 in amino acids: CASSFWTGGNTEAFF. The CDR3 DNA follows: TGTGCCAGCAGCTTTTGGACAGGGGGTAACACTGAAGCTTTCTTT. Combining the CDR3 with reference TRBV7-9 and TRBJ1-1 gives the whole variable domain DTGVSQNPRHKITKRGQNVTFRCDPISEHNRLYWYRQTLGQGPEFLTYFQNEAQLEKSRLLSDRFSAERPKGSFSTLEIQRTEQGDSAMYLCASSFWTGGNTEAFFGQGTRLTVV.

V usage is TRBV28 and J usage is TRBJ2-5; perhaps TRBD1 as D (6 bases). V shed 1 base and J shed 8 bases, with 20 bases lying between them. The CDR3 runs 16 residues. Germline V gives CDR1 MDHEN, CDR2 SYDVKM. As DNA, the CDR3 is TGTGCCAGCAGTTTATATCCGGGTTGGACAGCCCAAACCCAGTACTTC. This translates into CASSLYPGWTAQTQYF. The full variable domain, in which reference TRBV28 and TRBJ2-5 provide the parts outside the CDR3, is DVKVTQSSRYLVKRTGEKVFLECVQDMDHENMFWYRQDPGLGLRLIYFSYDVKMKEKGDIPEGYSVSREKKERFSLILESASTNQTSMYLCASSLYPGWTAQTQYFGPGTRLLVL.

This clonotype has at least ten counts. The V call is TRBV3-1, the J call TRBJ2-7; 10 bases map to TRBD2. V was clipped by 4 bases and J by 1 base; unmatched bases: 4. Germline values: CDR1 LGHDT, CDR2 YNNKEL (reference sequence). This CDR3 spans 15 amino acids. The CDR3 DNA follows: TGTGCCAGCAGCCCTAGCGGGGGCCGTTCCTACGAGCAGTACGTC. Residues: CASSPSGGRSYEQYV.

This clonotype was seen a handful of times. The CDR3 DNA sequence: TGTGCCAGCAGTGAAGTGGTGGGAAGCGAGCAGTACGTC. The encoded protein is CASSEVVGSEQYV. The chain is built from TRBV6-1 and TRBJ2-7; D remains ambiguous. Germline V gene lookup returns CDR1 MNHNS and CDR2 SASEGT. V was pared by 1 base and J by 6 bases, with 10 bases between. This CDR3 has 13 amino acids.

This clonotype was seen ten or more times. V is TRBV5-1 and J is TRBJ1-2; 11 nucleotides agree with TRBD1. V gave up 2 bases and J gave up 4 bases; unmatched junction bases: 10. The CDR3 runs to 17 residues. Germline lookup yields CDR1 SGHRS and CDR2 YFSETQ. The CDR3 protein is CASSLEARDRGIYGYTF. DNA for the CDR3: TGCGCCAGCAGCTTAGAAGCCCGGGACAGGGGGATCTATGGCTACACCTTC.

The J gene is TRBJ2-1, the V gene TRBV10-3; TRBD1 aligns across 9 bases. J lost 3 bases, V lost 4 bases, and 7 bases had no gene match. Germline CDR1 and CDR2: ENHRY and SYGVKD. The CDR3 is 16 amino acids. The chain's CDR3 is CAISANDRGNYNEQFF. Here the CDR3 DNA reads TGTGCCATCAGTGCGAACGACAGGGGGAACTACAATGAGCAGTTCTTC.

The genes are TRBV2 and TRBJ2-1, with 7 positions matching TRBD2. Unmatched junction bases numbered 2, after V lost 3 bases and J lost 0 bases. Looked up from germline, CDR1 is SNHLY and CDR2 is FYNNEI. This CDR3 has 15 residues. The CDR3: CASSEGDYSYNEQFF. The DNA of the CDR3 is TGTGCCAGCAGTGAGGGGGACTACTCCTACAATGAGCAGTTCTTC. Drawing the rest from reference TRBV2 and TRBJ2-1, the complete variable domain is EPEVTQTPSHQVTQMGQEVILRCVPISNHLYFYWYRQILGQKVEFLVSFYNNEISEKSEIFDDQFSVERPDGSNFTLKIRSTKLEDSAMYFCASSEGDYSYNEQFFGPGTRLTVL.

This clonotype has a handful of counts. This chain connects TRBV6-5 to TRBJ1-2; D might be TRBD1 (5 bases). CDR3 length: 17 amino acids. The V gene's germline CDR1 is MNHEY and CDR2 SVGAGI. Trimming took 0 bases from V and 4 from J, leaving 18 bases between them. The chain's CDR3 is CASSYSRGQDAVYGYTF. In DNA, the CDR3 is TGTGCCAGCAGTTACTCGAGGGGTCAGGACGCGGTCTATGGCTACACCTTC.

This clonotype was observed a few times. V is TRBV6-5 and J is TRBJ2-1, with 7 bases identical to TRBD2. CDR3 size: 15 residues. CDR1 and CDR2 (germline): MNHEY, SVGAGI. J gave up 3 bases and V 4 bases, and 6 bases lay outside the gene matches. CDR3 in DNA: TGTGCCAGCAGTTCCCTAGGGGACTACTACAATGAGCAGTTCTTC. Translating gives CASSSLGDYYNEQFF.

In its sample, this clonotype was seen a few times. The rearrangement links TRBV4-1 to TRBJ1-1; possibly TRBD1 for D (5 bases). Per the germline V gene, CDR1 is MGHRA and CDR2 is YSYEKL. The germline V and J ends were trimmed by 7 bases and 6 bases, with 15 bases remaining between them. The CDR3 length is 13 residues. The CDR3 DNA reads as TGCGCCAGCACCCAGGGAACAGCTGCTGAAGCTTTCTTT. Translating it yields CASTQGTAAEAFF.

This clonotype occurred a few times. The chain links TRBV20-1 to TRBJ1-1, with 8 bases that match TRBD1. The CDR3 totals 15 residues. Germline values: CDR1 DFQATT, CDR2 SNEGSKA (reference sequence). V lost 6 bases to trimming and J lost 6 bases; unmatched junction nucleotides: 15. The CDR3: CSANGQGASIPEAFF. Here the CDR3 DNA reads TGCAGTGCAAACGGGCAGGGGGCTTCTATCCCTGAAGCTTTCTTT.

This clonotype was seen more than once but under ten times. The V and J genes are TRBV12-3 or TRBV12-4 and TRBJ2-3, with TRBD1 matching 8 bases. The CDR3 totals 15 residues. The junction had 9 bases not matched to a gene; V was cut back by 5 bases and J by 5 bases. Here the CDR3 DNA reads TGTGCCAGCAGTGGTTCCAGGGGGCAGATAGATACGCAGTATTTT. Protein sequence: CASSGSRGQIDTQYF.